The 15 T cell receptor beta chains below come from one sample, sequenced in a study of control samples from healthy donors and cancer patients. Sequencing used immunoSEQ multiplex PCR; TCRdb keeps in-frame clones, though not all of them. The data hold roughly 55,000 clones, with roughly 86% observed a single time. Material for sequencing was blood. These receptors all come from a man aged 45-65 years in good health.

V gene TRBV2 combines with J gene TRBJ1-2; 7 nucleotides align to TRBD1. CDR3 length equals 12 residues. The V segment lost 10 bases and the J segment 6 bases; nucleotides outside the gene matches: 8. The germline gives CDR1 SNHLY, CDR2 FYNNEI. CDR3 DNA sequence: TGTGCCACCACGACAGGGCCGAATGGCTACACCTTC. Translated: CATTTGPNGYTF.

The CDR3 nucleotides are TGTGCCAGCAGTCCCCTTTGGGCAACTAATGAAAAACTGTTTTTT. Translation: CASSPLWATNEKLFF. The J gene is TRBJ1-4, the V gene TRBV27; D is undetermined. V lost 5 bases and J 0 bases, leaving 10 bases between the germline ends. CDR3 length: 15 residues. Germline V gene sequence: CDR1 MNHEY, CDR2 SMNVEV (reference sequence).

The chain uses TRBV21-1 and TRBJ1-5. TRBV21-1 is a documented pseudogene. This CDR3 spans 15 amino acids. CDR3 sequence reads: CASRHIEETNQPQHF. The CDR3 region has the DNA TGTGCCAGCAGACACATAGAAGAGACCAATCAGCCCCAGCATTTT.

This clone was seen once. The chain employs TRBV6-5 and TRBJ2-4; tentatively, D is TRBD1 or TRBD2 (6 bases each). V lost 7 bases to trimming and J lost 6 bases, with 16 bases between them. CDR1 is MNHEY, CDR2 SVGAGI, per germline. The CDR3 length is 14 residues. The CDR3 is CASTLGGSGNIQYF. CDR3 sequence (DNA): TGTGCCAGCACCCTGGGGGGCTCTGGAAACATTCAGTACTTC.

The chain links TRBV3-1 (or the pseudogene TRBV3-2) to TRBJ2-3; no clear D. The germline V gene encodes CDR1 LGHDT and CDR2 YNNKEL (reference sequence). This CDR3 has 12 amino acids. With 2 bases removed from V and 4 bases from J, the gap between germline ends came to 4 bases. CDR3 nucleotides: TGTGCCAGCAGCCAAAGCGCAGATACGCAGTATTTT. Translating gives CASSQSADTQYF.

The chain has TRBV4-3 and TRBJ1-3; 11 positions agree with TRBD1. The ends lost 0 bases at V and 4 bases at J; junction bases unmatched: 17. The CDR3 contains 21 residues. Germline assignment: CDR1 LGHNA and CDR2 YSLEER. CDR3 nucleotides: TGCGCCAGCAGCCAAGATCGTGTCGGGACAGGGGGTCCCCCTGGGGGAAACACCATATATTTT. It yields the protein CASSQDRVGTGGPPGGNTIYF.

The chain uses TRBV28 and TRBJ1-5; 8 nucleotides line up with TRBD1. Germline V gene sequence: CDR1 MDHEN, CDR2 SYDVKM. This CDR3 is 19 amino acids long. The junction had 20 bases not matched to a gene; V was cut back by 8 bases and J by 2 bases. The DNA for the CDR3 is TGTGCCAGCGCTAACCGGGAGACGACAGGGGCAGTAGGCAATCAGCCCCAGCATTTT. As protein: CASANRETTGAVGNQPQHF.

The chain employs TRBV30 and TRBJ2-5; maybe TRBD2 (5 bases). CDR1 is GTSNPN and CDR2 is SVGIG in the germline V gene (reference sequence). Trimming left V 1 base short and J 4 bases short, with 16 bases between. CDR3 length equals 15 residues. As DNA, the CDR3 is TGTGCCTGGAGTGAAGAAGCGGTAACGGGAGAGACCCAGTACTTC. Amino acids: CAWSEEAVTGETQYF.

The CDR3 is CASSEFGGGATQYF. CDR3 nucleotides: TGTGCCAGCAGTGAATTTGGTGGGGGGGCGACCCAGTACTTC. This chain connects TRBV6-1 to TRBJ2-5; D possibly corresponds to TRBD2 (7 bases). The CDR3 runs to 14 residues. The germline V gene has CDR1 MNHNS and CDR2 SASEGT. Trimming shortened V by 2 bases and J by 7 bases, and 14 bases separated the two germline ends.

The chain carries TRBV19 and TRBJ2-1; D unresolved. Per germline, CDR1 LNHDA and CDR2 SQIVND (reference sequence). The ends were cut back, 6 bases at V and 0 bases at J, with 9 bases in the middle. The CDR3 loop spans 14 amino acids. For the CDR3, the DNA is TGTGCCAGTAGCCGAGCGAACTCCTACAATGAGCAGTTCTTC. Its protein product is CASSRANSYNEQFF.

The chain links TRBV11-3 to TRBJ1-1; TRBD1 matches at 10 bases. The CDR3 spans 16 residues. The V gene end was trimmed by 4 bases and the J gene end by 3 bases; junction bases not matched to a gene: 8. The germline V gene has CDR1 SGHNT and CDR2 YENEEA. The CDR3 spells CASSSRDRGGDTEAFF. The DNA for the CDR3 is TGTGCCAGCAGCTCCCGGGACAGGGGAGGGGACACTGAAGCTTTCTTT.

The chain joins TRBV18 to TRBJ2-3, with D uncertain. V was trimmed by 3 bases and J by 5 bases, leaving 15 bases between them. This CDR3 has 15 residues. Germline assignment: CDR1 KGHSH and CDR2 LQKENI. Here the CDR3 DNA reads TGTGCCAGCTCACCGGTTAAATCTGACGGAGATACGCAGTATTTT. The encoded protein is CASSPVKSDGDTQYF.

The V call is TRBV6-5, the J call TRBJ2-7; 7 bases are shared with TRBD1. J lost 9 bases, V lost 2 bases, and 7 bases had no gene match. Germline CDR1 is MNHEY and CDR2 is SVGAGI. The length of the CDR3 is 13 residues. Here the CDR3 reads CASSYRDRAVQYF. In nucleotides, the CDR3 is TGTGCCAGCAGTTACCGGGACAGAGCGGTGCAGTACTTC.

The chain is built from TRBV5-1 and TRBJ1-4, with D perhaps TRBD1 (5 bases). The CDR3 contains 14 residues. V was cut by 0 bases and J by 3 bases, with 6 bases left in between. Germline V CDR1 and CDR2: SGHRS, YFSETQ. The CDR3 protein is CASSLVGANEKLFF. CDR3 nucleotide sequence: TGCGCCAGCAGCTTGGTAGGGGCTAATGAAAAACTGTTTTTT.

The chain is built from TRBV15 and TRBJ2-5; D uncertain. CDR3 length equals 13 residues. Germline CDR1 LNHNV, CDR2 YYDKDF (reference sequence). The V gene lost 5 bases and the J gene lost 7 bases, with 14 bases spanning the gap. The CDR3 loop is CATSFLTYATQYF. In nucleotides, the CDR3 is TGTGCCACCAGCTTTTTGACCTACGCGACCCAGTACTTC.